The 4 T cell receptor beta chains in this list originate from one sample, sequenced in a study of T-cell memory formation after mild COVID-19. TCRdb re-analysed the 5' RACE reads in MiXCR, keeping a single row per CDR3 protein. The sample lists a few hundred thousand distinct CDR3 sequences; 20% to 25% were seen once. Sequencing used PBMCs or a T cell subset sorted from them (not recorded which). The receptors were gathered from an adult woman who had mild COVID-19 (a few samples of this study predate the infection). Cell type and time point are not known.

This clonotype occurred many times. The chain uses TRBV3-1 and TRBJ2-2, with D unclear. The ends were cut back, 1 base at V and 3 bases at J, with 15 bases in the middle. This CDR3 has 17 residues. From germline, CDR1 is LGHDT and CDR2 YNNKEL (reference sequence). The CDR3 coding sequence is TGTGCCAGCAGCCAAGTAAGTCGCGGCAGTTACACCGGGGAGCTGTTTTTT. Translated: CASSQVSRGSYTGELFF. Combining the CDR3 with reference TRBV3-1 and TRBJ2-2 gives the whole variable domain DTAVSQTPKYLVTQMGNDKSIKCEQNLGHDTMYWYKQDSKKFLKIMFSYNNKELIINETVPNRFSPKSPDKAHLNLHINSLELGDSAVYFCASSQVSRGSYTGELFFGEGSRLTVL.

This clonotype was seen only a few times. The chain carries TRBV6-5 and TRBJ2-7; perhaps TRBD2 as D (6 bases). Trimming took 7 bases from V and 0 from J, leaving 13 bases between them. CDR3 length equals 14 residues. The germline CDR1 and CDR2 sequences are MNHEY and SVGAGI. The DNA of the CDR3 is TGTGCCAGCAAGAGGGGACTTTCCTCCTACGAGCAGTACTTC. As protein: CASKRGLSSYEQYF.

The gene calls are TRBV12-3 or TRBV12-4 and TRBJ2-3; 10 bases line up with TRBD2. This CDR3 region has 15 residues. V trimming: 5 bases; J trimming: 0 bases; junction bases outside the gene matches: 2. CDR3 residues: CASSPGLASTDTQYF. CDR3 DNA sequence: TGTGCCAGCAGTCCGGGACTAGCGAGCACAGATACGCAGTATTTT.

This clonotype was observed a few times. This rearrangement joins TRBV5-4 to TRBJ2-3; 7 positions match TRBD2. This CDR3 region has 15 residues. The germline V gene has CDR1 SGHNT and CDR2 YYREEE (reference sequence). V lost 7 bases, J lost 3 bases, and 11 bases stayed unmatched. The CDR3 sequence is CASSSISGLTDTQYF. The CDR3 nucleotides are TGTGCCAGCTCTTCTATTAGCGGGTTAACAGATACGCAGTATTTT.